The 20 T cell receptor beta chains below all came from one sample that was sequenced in a study of response to subunit inactivated influenza vaccine. TCRdb reprocessed the RT-PCR reads via MiXCR and lists one record per CDR3 protein. This table has more than 500,000 distinct CDR3 sequences, 11% appearing once. The sample was also reused in another study, on T cells expressing NK-cell markers. From that second work: Beta-chain TCR cDNA was generated via 5'RACE template switching with UMIs.

The sample in question was PBMCs from blood, obtained on the day of vaccination. All receptors come from a man aged 45 to 65 who received an inactivated influenza vaccine.

The V call is TRBV27, the J call TRBJ2-7; the D gene is possibly TRBD1 (6 bases). CDR1 MNHEY and CDR2 SMNVEV come from the germline V gene (reference sequence). V gave up 9 bases and J gave up 2 bases, with 17 bases separating them. There are 14 residues in the CDR3. The CDR3 region is CASGVQGSPYEQYF. The CDR3 DNA sequence: TGTGCCAGTGGGGTCCAGGGGAGCCCCTACGAGCAGTACTTC.

The chain is built from TRBV12-3 or TRBV12-4 and TRBJ2-7; TRBD2 matches 8 bases. CDR3 length: 15 residues. Trimming took 1 base from V and 3 from J; bases not matched to a gene: 5. CDR3: CASSLGVAGFYEQYF. The CDR3 DNA reads as TGTGCCAGCAGTTTAGGGGTAGCGGGATTCTACGAGCAGTACTTC.

This clonotype was seen ten or more times. The chain combines TRBV3-1 with TRBJ1-5, with D hard to call. Germline CDR1 and CDR2: LGHDT and YNNKEL (reference sequence). The CDR3 is 14 amino acids. V was shortened by 1 base and J by 1 base, with 5 bases between the two germline ends. The CDR3 loop reads CASSQAGSNQPQHF. CDR3 coding DNA: TGTGCCAGCAGCCAAGCCGGAAGCAATCAGCCCCAGCATTTT.

This clonotype was counted only a few times. The chain's CDR3 is CSARAFGTSGYVSGGELFF. CDR3 nucleotides: TGCAGTGCTAGAGCCTTCGGGACTAGCGGTTACGTTTCGGGCGGGGAGCTGTTTTTT. The gene calls are TRBV20-1 and TRBJ2-2, with 11 bases matching TRBD2. CDR3 length equals 19 residues. With V trimmed by 1 base and J by 7 bases, 17 bases remained unmatched. Germline lookup yields CDR1 DFQATT and CDR2 SNEGSKA (reference sequence).

This chain uses TRBV20-1 with TRBJ1-2; a possible D gene is TRBD1 (6 bases). In germline, CDR1 is DFQATT, CDR2 SNEGSKA (reference sequence). This CDR3 is 16 amino acids long. V was cut by 0 bases and J by 7 bases, with 21 bases left in between. The CDR3 is CSARDRPPGVGGGYTF. The DNA for the CDR3 is TGCAGTGCTAGAGATCGTCCCCCAGGGGTGGGTGGTGGCTACACCTTC.

This clonotype turned up a few times. The V call is TRBV20-1, the J call TRBJ2-1, with 9 bases lining up with TRBD2. The germline CDR1 and CDR2 sequences are DFQATT and SNEGSKA (reference sequence). The CDR3 contains 16 residues. The junction had 15 bases not matched to a gene; V was cut back by 3 bases and J by 9 bases. CDR3 region: CSARGRREGSFVEQFF. For the CDR3, the DNA is TGCAGTGCTAGGGGTCGGCGGGAGGGGAGTTTTGTTGAGCAGTTCTTC.

V and J are TRBV12-3 or TRBV12-4 and TRBJ2-5, with TRBD1 matching 9 bases. With 6 bases clipped from V and 4 bases from J, the junction kept 9 bases outside the gene matches. The CDR3 consists of 15 residues. CDR3 amino acids: CASSPGQGNGETQYF. The CDR3 bases are TGTGCCAGCAGCCCGGGACAGGGCAATGGAGAGACCCAGTACTTC.

This clonotype appeared a few times. The gene calls are TRBV28 and TRBJ2-5; D is perhaps TRBD2 (6 bases). V was clipped by 5 bases and J by 0 bases, with 10 bases between them. The length of the CDR3 is 14 residues. The germline gives CDR1 MDHEN, CDR2 SYDVKM. The chain's CDR3 is CASSQAGYQETQYF. The CDR3 bases are TGTGCCAGCAGTCAAGCGGGTTACCAAGAGACCCAGTACTTC.

This clonotype appeared a few times. The V and J genes are TRBV20-1 and TRBJ1-6, with unresolved D. The CDR3 runs 13 residues. CDR1 and CDR2 from the germline V gene are DFQATT and SNEGSKA (reference sequence). V was cut by 1 base and J by 10 bases, with 11 bases left in between. The CDR3 loop is CSARASQKSPLHF. The CDR3 region has the DNA TGCAGTGCTAGAGCGTCCCAGAAGTCACCCCTCCACTTT.

The chain employs TRBV11-2 and TRBJ1-1; D not certain. Trimming left V 1 base short and J 4 bases short, with 10 bases between. The CDR3 length is 14 residues. Germline CDR1 is SGHAT and CDR2 is FQNNGV. Here the CDR3 reads CASSLAGLSTEAFF. The CDR3 coding sequence is TGTGCCAGCAGCTTAGCGGGGTTGTCCACTGAAGCTTTCTTT.

This clonotype was observed many times. V gene TRBV12-3 or TRBV12-4 combines with J gene TRBJ2-3; D remains unclear. The CDR3 is 11 residues long. The V and J ends lost 6 bases and 8 bases respectively, with 9 bases between them. The CDR3 here is CASSPQVTQYF. The CDR3, as DNA: TGTGCCAGCAGCCCCCAGGTTACGCAGTATTTT.

The chain employs TRBV4-2 and TRBJ2-1, with D perhaps TRBD2 (5 bases). V was clipped by 0 bases and J by 2 bases, with 14 bases between them. This CDR3 is built from 17 residues. Germline V CDR1 and CDR2: LGHNA, YNFKEQ. In DNA, the CDR3 is TGTGCCAGCAGCCAAGAGGGCGAAGGGAGTCCCTACAATGAGCAGTTCTTC. Protein sequence: CASSQEGEGSPYNEQFF.

In this sample, this clonotype turned up many times. The rearrangement joins TRBV24-1 to TRBJ2-1; TRBD2 matches 7 bases. The J segment lost 7 bases and the V segment lost 2 bases, leaving 13 bases of the junction unmatched. The CDR3 runs to 17 residues. Germline loops: CDR1 KGHDR, CDR2 SFDVKD. The CDR3 sequence: CATSDSIGEGALNEQFF. The CDR3 nucleotides are TGTGCCACCAGTGATTCCATTGGGGAGGGAGCCTTGAATGAGCAGTTCTTC.

The chain joins TRBV7-2 to TRBJ2-1; 11 bases align to TRBD2. Trimming at V came to 2 bases and at J to 6 bases, leaving 6 bases not matched to a gene. CDR3 length: 16 amino acids. Germline-derived CDR1 and CDR2 are SGHTA and FQGNSA. CDR3 nucleotides: TGTGCCAGCAGCTTAATGTCGGGGACTAGCGGCAATGAGCAGTTCTTC. It codes for CASSLMSGTSGNEQFF.

This clonotype was seen more than once but under ten times. This chain links TRBV7-9 with TRBJ2-5; D remains ambiguous. Germline assignment: CDR1 SEHNR and CDR2 FQNEAQ (reference sequence). This CDR3 is 15 amino acids long. V shed 1 base and J shed 5 bases, with 14 bases lying between them. CDR3 sequence reads: CASSLVHEVVETQYF. The CDR3, as DNA: TGTGCCAGCAGCTTAGTCCACGAAGTGGTTGAGACCCAGTACTTC.

In this sample, this clonotype turned up a few times. V usage is TRBV20-1 and J usage is TRBJ2-3; no reliable D call. CDR3 length: 16 amino acids. Germline CDR1 DFQATT, CDR2 SNEGSKA (reference sequence). V was trimmed by 3 bases and J by 5 bases, leaving 21 bases between them. CDR3 loop: CSARLRSLWEGDTQYF. CDR3 nucleotide sequence: TGCAGTGCTAGGTTGCGGTCTCTTTGGGAAGGAGATACGCAGTATTTT.

The table lists this clonotype with many counts. The chain recombines TRBV27 with TRBJ2-1; the match to TRBD2 covers 9 bases. The germline V gene has CDR1 MNHEY and CDR2 SMNVEV (reference sequence). V shed 3 bases and J 4 bases; nucleotides not matched to a gene: 4. CDR3 length: 15 residues. Here the CDR3 DNA reads TGTGCCAGCAGTTTTGGTCTAGCGGGGTACAATGAGCAGTTCTTC. This gives the protein CASSFGLAGYNEQFF.

This clonotype appeared a few times. The V call is TRBV21-1, the J call TRBJ2-1; TRBD1 was called by the table and not checked on the DNA. TRBV21-1 is listed as a pseudogene. The CDR3 is 17 amino acids. CDR3 sequence: CASSKVDGGASYNEQFF. The CDR3 DNA reads TGTGCCAGCAGCAAAGTAGATGGGGGGGCTTCCTACAATGAGCAGTTCTTC.

This clonotype was counted between two and nine times. CDR3 sequence reads: CASSQGEGYEQYF. The CDR3 coding sequence is TGTGCCAGCTCGCAGGGGGAAGGCTACGAGCAGTACTTC. The chain uses TRBV18 and TRBJ2-7; TRBD1 aligns across 7 bases. Per the germline V gene, CDR1 is KGHSH and CDR2 is LQKENI. The ends lost 6 bases at V and 3 bases at J; junction bases unmatched: 5. The CDR3 runs 13 residues.

This clonotype appeared a few times. This rearrangement joins TRBV10-3 to TRBJ2-3, with 13 bases fitting TRBD2. This CDR3 has 17 residues. J lost 0 bases, V lost 7 bases, and 7 bases had no gene match. CDR1 is ENHRY and CDR2 is SYGVKD in the germline V gene. In nucleotides, the CDR3 is TGTGCCATCACCCCCGGACTAGCGGGGGCTAGCACAGATACGCAGTATTTT. Amino acids: CAITPGLAGASTDTQYF.